This paragraph covers one T cell receptor beta chain sequence. The CDR3 runs to 18 residues. Looked up from germline, CDR1 is SGHTA and CDR2 is FQGNSA. Between the trimmed V and J ends, which lost 2 bases and 0 bases, there was a span of 19 bases. This entry is derived from a study of blood T cell repertoires in COVID-19. Repertoires were generated with immunoSEQ multiplex PCR, while TCRdb's copy carries only in-frame clones and drops some. The data show 110,000 or so clones, approximately 80% seen once. The gene calls are TRBV7-2 and TRBJ1-1, with D hard to call. This TCR derives from a human donor in a cohort sampled during active COVID-19. Sequenced input: peripheral blood. The CDR3 DNA follows: TGTGCCAGCAGCTTAAACGAGGCGGCTAACGGGATGAACACTGAAGCTTTCTTT. Protein: CASSLNEAANGMNTEAFF.